This T cell receptor beta chain comes out of a study of blood T cells in healthy people across ages. A remark on this clonotype: The antigen remains unidentified.

Study-level points and caveats: Naive T cell percentage showed a strong correlation with TCR beta diversity. With donor CMV status unknown, expanded clonotype changes were possibly confounded. Greater diversity and more naive CD4+ cells were seen in long-lived donors than in aged donors.

CDR3 size: 12 residues. Deletions cut 5 bases from V and 9 bases from J, with 13 bases between. From germline, CDR1 is MNHEY and CDR2 SVGEGT. Using a J-beta primer mix together with a sample-barcoded 5' primer, a second PCR was run for about 7 to 12 cycles. Unique molecular identifiers of 12 random nucleotides labeled each cDNA. TCRdb itself ran the 5' RACE reads through MiXCR, one entry per CDR3 protein. The sample has approximately 680,000 distinct CDR3 sequences; roughly 32% are singletons. The TCR originated in a woman aged 80 or over in good health. V is TRBV6-2 or TRBV6-3 and J is TRBJ1-1; D gene uncertain. The sample was blood. DNA of the CDR3: TGTGCCAGCAGTCCGACCAGAAGGAAAGCTTTCTTT. Its translation is CASSPTRRKAFF.